The 13 T cell receptor beta chains listed next were all sequenced from one sample in a study of T cell responses to AZD1222 COVID-19 vaccine. TCRdb keeps only in-frame clones here, not all; method: immunoSEQ multiplex PCR. The table shows about 140,000 clones, with 80% to 95% occurring only once. This material consisted of peripheral blood, taken on day 0 of AZD1222 vaccination. Receptors originate from an adult in good health.

The chain uses TRBV2 and TRBJ1-1; D gene unclear. The CDR3 is 14 amino acids. V lost 4 bases to trimming and J lost 0 bases, with 9 bases between them. Per the germline V gene, CDR1 is SNHLY and CDR2 is FYNNEI. CDR3 bases: TGTGCCAGCAGTGTAGGCCGATTGAACACTGAAGCTTTCTTT. This gives the protein CASSVGRLNTEAFF.

The CDR3: CASRSHHDNQPQHF. Written as DNA, the CDR3 is TGTGCCAGCAGGTCGCATCATGACAATCAGCCCCAGCATTTT. The chain has TRBV6-4 and TRBJ1-5; D gene unclear. The CDR3 covers 14 residues. V gave up 6 bases and J gave up 3 bases, with 12 bases separating them. Germline CDR1 and CDR2: MRHNA and SNTAGT.

V usage is TRBV25-1 and J usage is TRBJ2-1; D not certain. The CDR3 consists of 11 residues. Germline CDR1 reads MGHDK; CDR2 reads SYGVNS. Trimming pared 3 bases from V and 8 bases from J, leaving 5 bases between. CDR3 nucleotide sequence: TGTGCCAGCAGTGATGTTGATGAGCAGTTCTTC. It is translated as CASSDVDEQFF.

The chain is built from TRBV11-2 and TRBJ2-1, with D uncertain. Trimming took off 0 bases at V and 12 bases at J, with 12 bases between the two ends. CDR3 size: 13 residues. The V gene's germline CDR1 is SGHAT and CDR2 FQNNGV. For the CDR3, the DNA is TGTGCCAGCAGCTTAGATCCCATGATGGCGCAGTTCTTC. As protein: CASSLDPMMAQFF.

This clone was recorded once. The J gene is TRBJ1-5, the V gene TRBV12-3 or TRBV12-4; D is unresolved. The CDR3 has 13 residues. Trimming stripped 5 bases from V and 1 base from J, with 6 bases between. The CDR3 coding sequence is TGTGCCAGCAGTCGACAAAGCAATCAGCCCCAGCATTTT. Translated, it gives CASSRQSNQPQHF.

V is TRBV14 and J is TRBJ2-7, with D tentatively TRBD1 (5 bases). The CDR3 covers 14 residues. V was trimmed by 2 bases and J by 5 bases, leaving 13 bases between them. CDR1 and CDR2 (germline): SGHDN, FVKESK. CDR3 in DNA: TGTGCCAGCAGCCAACAGGGCTTAGGGCACGAGCAGTACTTC. Protein product: CASSQQGLGHEQYF.

V usage is TRBV20-1 and J usage is TRBJ1-6; D is perhaps TRBD1 (6 bases). The CDR3 is 14 residues long. Germline V lookup: CDR1 DFQATT, CDR2 SNEGSKA (reference sequence). Trimming cost V 3 bases and J 8 bases, with 14 bases left between them. In DNA form, the CDR3 reads TGCAGTGCTAGTTCGTTAAAGGGGGATTCACCCCTCCACTTT. It is translated as CSASSLKGDSPLHF.

This clone has only a few counts. The chain uses TRBV7-6 and TRBJ2-7, with TRBD2 identical over 7 bases. The CDR3 contains 11 residues. Germline V lookup: CDR1 SGHVS, CDR2 FNYEAQ. Germline trimming cut 5 bases from V and 6 bases from J; bases unmatched to any gene: 1. DNA for the CDR3: TGTGCCAGCAGCCGCGGGGGCGAGCAGTACTTC. Translating it yields CASSRGGEQYF.

V is TRBV5-1 and J is TRBJ2-7; D call uncertain. Trimming left V 0 bases short and J 3 bases short, with 10 bases between. Germline V lookup: CDR1 SGHRS, CDR2 YFSETQ. This CDR3 contains 14 residues. DNA of the CDR3: TGCGCCAGCAGCTTGGAAGCACGGAGCTACGAGCAGTACTTC. This codes for CASSLEARSYEQYF.

J is TRBJ2-7 and V is TRBV21-1. TRBV21-1 is a pseudogene locus. The CDR3 length is 13 residues. The DNA for the CDR3 is TGTGCCAGCAGCAAAGGTAGACGGGCTGAGCAGTACTTC. It codes for CASSKGRRAEQYF.

This chain links TRBV7-9 with TRBJ1-6, with 10 bases that match TRBD1. Germline assignment: CDR1 SEHNR and CDR2 FQNEAQ (reference sequence). The CDR3 consists of 18 residues. With V trimmed by 3 bases and J by 6 bases, 11 bases remained unmatched. The DNA of the CDR3 is TGTGCCAGCAGCTTGTCTTCCGGGACAGGGGCGGTTAATTCACCCCTCCACTTT. Its protein is CASSLSSGTGAVNSPLHF.

This clone was observed a single time. The chain joins TRBV12-5 to TRBJ2-5, with 9 bases matching TRBD1. The germline gives CDR1 LGHNT, CDR2 FRNRAP. Unmatched junction bases numbered 9, after V lost 6 bases and J lost 4 bases. The CDR3 extends over 15 amino acids. This CDR3 is CASGPGTGFGETQYF. In DNA, the CDR3 is TGTGCTAGTGGCCCCGGGACAGGGTTCGGAGAGACCCAGTACTTC.

This chain links TRBV6-5 with TRBJ1-1, with a tentative D call TRBD1 (6 bases). Per the germline V gene, CDR1 is MNHEY and CDR2 is SVGAGI. Trimming pared 0 bases from V and 5 bases from J, leaving 10 bases between. This CDR3 comprises 14 residues. The CDR3, as DNA: TGTGCCAGCAGTTACTCGAGGGGGGGAACTGAAGCTTTCTTT. Its translation: CASSYSRGGTEAFF.